Reported below is one T cell receptor (beta chain). Antigen specificity is unknown. Unique molecular identifiers featured in how the TCRbeta library was prepared. TCRdb re-analysed the PCR reads in MiXCR, keeping a single row per CDR3 protein. The sample consists of hundreds of thousands of distinct CDR3 sequences, 11% of them appearing once. CDR3 length: 14 residues. The V end was cut by 3 bases, the J end by 8 bases, with 16 bases between. The germline gives CDR1 SEHNR, CDR2 FQNEAQ (reference sequence). This sample is drawn from a study of T-cell reconstitution after alpha-beta-depleted transplantation in children. Broader study findings: Day-60 TCRbeta diversity that was high in some patients was derived from surviving recipient T cells and thymic progenitors. T-cell numbers and diversity, one year after transplant, stemmed largely from T cells that were newly produced. Reportedly, roughly two months post-transplant, alpha-beta T cells arose from several hundred expanded graft clones.

This specimen consisted of PBMCs, obtained before TCRalphabeta/CD19-depleted stem cell transplant. The source is a child less than two years old with acute myeloid leukemia, due to receive a stem cell transplant. The chain couples TRBV7-9 to TRBJ1-2, with unresolved D. CDR3 DNA sequence: TGTGCCAGCAGCTTGTCCGACCAGTCGGCCGGCTACACCTTC. It yields the protein CASSLSDQSAGYTF. Based on the CDR3 plus reference TRBV7-9 and TRBJ1-2, the full variable domain is DTGVSQNPRHKITKRGQNVTFRCDPISEHNRLYWYRQTLGQGPEFLTYFQNEAQLEKSRLLSDRFSAERPKGSFSTLEIQRTEQGDSAMYLCASSLSDQSAGYTFGSGTRLTVV.